This TCR beta chain originates from a study of T-cell reconstitution after alpha-beta-depleted transplantation in children. Regarding the study as a whole: Where some patients showed high TCRbeta diversity at day 60, it came from recipient T cells and thymic progenitors that had survived. By about two months after transplant, alpha-beta T cells reportedly arose from several hundred graft clones that had expanded.

This clonotype was seen only a few times. The antigen remains undetermined. It was with unique molecular identifiers that the TCRbeta library was prepared. TCRdb redid the calling of the PCR reads with MiXCR, one entry per CDR3 protein. The sample lists 500,000 to 750,000 distinct CDR3 sequences, approximately 13% occurring once. CDR3 length: 17 residues. Unmatched junction bases numbered 9, after V lost 6 bases and J lost 1 base. CDR1 is MNHEY and CDR2 is SMNVEV in the germline V gene (reference sequence). V gene TRBV27 combines with J gene TRBJ2-5, with 12 nucleotides matching TRBD2. Sequenced material: PBMCs, mostly from graft donor cells, taken 360 days after TCRalphabeta/CD19-depleted stem cell transplant. The TCR was taken from a male patient aged 5 to 17 who had a stem cell transplant for acute myeloid leukemia, so the T cells may come from the graft donor. CDR3 in amino acids: CASRGLAGGYFQETQYF. CDR3 coding DNA: TGTGCCAGCAGGGGCCTAGCGGGAGGGTACTTCCAAGAGACCCAGTACTTC.